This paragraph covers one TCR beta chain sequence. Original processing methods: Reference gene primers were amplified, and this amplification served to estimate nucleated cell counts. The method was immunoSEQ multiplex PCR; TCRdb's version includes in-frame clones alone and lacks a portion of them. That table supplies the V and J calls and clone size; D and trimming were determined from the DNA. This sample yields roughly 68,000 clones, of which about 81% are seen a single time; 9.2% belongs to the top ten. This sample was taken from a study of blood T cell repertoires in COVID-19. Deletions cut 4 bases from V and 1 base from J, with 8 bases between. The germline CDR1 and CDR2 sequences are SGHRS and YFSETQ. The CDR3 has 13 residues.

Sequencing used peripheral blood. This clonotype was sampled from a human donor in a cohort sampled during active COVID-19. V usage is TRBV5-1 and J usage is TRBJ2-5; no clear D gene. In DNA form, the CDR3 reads TGCGCCAGCAGCCGTGGGCTCCAAGAGACCCAGTACTTC. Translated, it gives CASSRGLQETQYF. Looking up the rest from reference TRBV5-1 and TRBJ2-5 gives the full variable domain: KAGVTQTPRYLIKTRGQQVTLSCSPISGHRSVSWYQQTPGQGLQFLFEYFSETQRNKGNFPGRFSGRQFSNSRSEMNVSTLELGDSALYLCASSRGLQETQYFGPGTRLLVL.